The present TCR beta chain was sequenced within a study of cytomegalovirus exposure and HLA in healthy donors. The PCR ran on 60 Vbeta and 13 Jbeta primers. Measured with immunoSEQ multiplex PCR; TCRdb has only the in-frame clones, and not every one. The table records about 110,000 clones, approximately 72% of them present only once. V lost 4 bases and J 2 bases, leaving 7 bases between the germline ends. Germline CDR1 reads SGHRS; CDR2 reads YFSETQ. The CDR3 covers 12 residues. The chain couples TRBV5-1 to TRBJ2-7; D is undetermined. Source material: PBMCs. This clonotype originated in a man in his thirties or forties in good health and CMV-seronegative. The CDR3 bases are TGCGCCAGCAGCGCCTCAGCCTACGAGCAGTACTTC. This sequence encodes CASSASAYEQYF.